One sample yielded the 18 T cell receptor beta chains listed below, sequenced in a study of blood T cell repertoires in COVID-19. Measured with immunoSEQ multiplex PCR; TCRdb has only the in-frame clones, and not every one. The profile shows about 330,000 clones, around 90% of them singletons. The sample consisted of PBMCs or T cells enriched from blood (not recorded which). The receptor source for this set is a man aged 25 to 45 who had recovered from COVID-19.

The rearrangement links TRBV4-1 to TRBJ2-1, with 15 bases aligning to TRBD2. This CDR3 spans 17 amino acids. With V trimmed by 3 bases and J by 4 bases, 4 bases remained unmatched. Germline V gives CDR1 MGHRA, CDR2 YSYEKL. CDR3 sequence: CASSHGTSGGLYNEQFF. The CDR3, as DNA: TGCGCCAGCAGCCACGGGACTAGCGGGGGGTTATACAATGAGCAGTTCTTC.

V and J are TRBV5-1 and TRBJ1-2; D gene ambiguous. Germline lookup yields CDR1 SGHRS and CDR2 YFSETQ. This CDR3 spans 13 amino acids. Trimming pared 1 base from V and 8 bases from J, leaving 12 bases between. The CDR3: CASSLNGDGGYTF. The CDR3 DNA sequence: TGCGCCAGCAGCTTGAACGGGGATGGAGGCTACACCTTC. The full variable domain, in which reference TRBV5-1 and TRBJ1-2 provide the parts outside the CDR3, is KAGVTQTPRYLIKTRGQQVTLSCSPISGHRSVSWYQQTPGQGLQFLFEYFSETQRNKGNFPGRFSGRQFSNSRSEMNVSTLELGDSALYLCASSLNGDGGYTFGSGTRLTVV.

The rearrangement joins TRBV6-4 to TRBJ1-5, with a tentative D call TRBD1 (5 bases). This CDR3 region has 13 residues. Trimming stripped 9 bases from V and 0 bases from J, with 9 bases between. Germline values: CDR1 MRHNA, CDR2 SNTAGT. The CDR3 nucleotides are TGTGCCAGTCGACAGATTAGCAATCAGCCCCAGCATTTT. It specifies CASRQISNQPQHF.

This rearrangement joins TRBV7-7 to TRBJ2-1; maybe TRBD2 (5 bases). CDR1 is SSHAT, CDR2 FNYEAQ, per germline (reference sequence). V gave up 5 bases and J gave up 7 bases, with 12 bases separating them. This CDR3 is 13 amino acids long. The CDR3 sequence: CASSHGIYNEQFF. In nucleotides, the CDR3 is TGTGCCAGCAGCCACGGGATTTATAATGAGCAGTTCTTC.

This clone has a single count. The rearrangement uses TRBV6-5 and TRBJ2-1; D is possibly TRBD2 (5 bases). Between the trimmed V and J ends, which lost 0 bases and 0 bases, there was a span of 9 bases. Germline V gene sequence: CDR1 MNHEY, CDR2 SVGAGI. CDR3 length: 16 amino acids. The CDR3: CASSYSIGDSYNEQFF. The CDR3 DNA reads TGTGCCAGCAGTTACTCGATCGGGGACTCCTACAATGAGCAGTTCTTC.

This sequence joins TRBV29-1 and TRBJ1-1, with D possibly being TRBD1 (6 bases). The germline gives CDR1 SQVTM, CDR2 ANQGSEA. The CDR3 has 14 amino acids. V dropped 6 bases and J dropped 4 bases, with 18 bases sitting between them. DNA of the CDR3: TGCAGCGTAGCATACAGGGAGTTGCGCACTGAAGCTTTCTTT. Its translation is CSVAYRELRTEAFF.

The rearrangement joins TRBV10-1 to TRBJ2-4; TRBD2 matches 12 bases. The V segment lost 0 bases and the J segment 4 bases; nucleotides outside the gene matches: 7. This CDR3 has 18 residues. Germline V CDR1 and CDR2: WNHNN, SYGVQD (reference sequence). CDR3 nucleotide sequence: TGCGCCAGCAGTGAGTCGCCCGGACTAGCGGGGCCAAAAAACATTCAGTACTTC. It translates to CASSESPGLAGPKNIQYF.

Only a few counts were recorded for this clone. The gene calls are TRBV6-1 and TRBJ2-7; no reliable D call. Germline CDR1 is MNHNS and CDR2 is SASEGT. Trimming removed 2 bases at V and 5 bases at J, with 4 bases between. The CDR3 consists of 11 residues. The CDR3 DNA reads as TGTGCCAGCAGTGAAAGCCACGAGCAGTACTTC. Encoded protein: CASSESHEQYF.

CDR3: CASSSRRETQRETQYF. The CDR3 DNA reads TGTGCCAGCAGCTCGCGTCGGGAGACCCAAAGAGAGACCCAGTACTTC. The rearrangement joins TRBV13 to TRBJ2-5; D perhaps matches TRBD2 (6 bases). Trimming took off 4 bases at V and 4 bases at J, with 19 bases between the two ends. Germline V gene lookup returns CDR1 PRHDT and CDR2 FYEKMQ (reference sequence). The CDR3 totals 16 residues. Looking up the rest from reference TRBV13 and TRBJ2-5 gives the full variable domain: AAGVIQSPRHLIKEKRETATLKCYPIPRHDTVYWYQQGPGQDPQFLISFYEKMQSDKGSIPDRFSAQQFSDYHSELNMSSLELGDSALYFCASSSRRETQRETQYFGPGTRLLVL.

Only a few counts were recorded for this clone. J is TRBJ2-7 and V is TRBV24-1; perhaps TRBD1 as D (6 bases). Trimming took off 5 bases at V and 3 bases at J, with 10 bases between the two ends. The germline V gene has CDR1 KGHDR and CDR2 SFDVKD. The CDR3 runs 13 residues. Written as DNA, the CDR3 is TGTGCCACCAGTGGGACGGACAGCTACGAGCAGTACTTC. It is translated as CATSGTDSYEQYF.

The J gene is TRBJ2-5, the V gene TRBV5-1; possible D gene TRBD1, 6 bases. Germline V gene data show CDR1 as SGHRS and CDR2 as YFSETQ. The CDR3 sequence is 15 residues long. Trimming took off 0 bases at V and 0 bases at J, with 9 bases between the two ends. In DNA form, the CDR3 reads TGCGCCAGCAGCTTGGAAGGGGGATACCAAGAGACCCAGTACTTC. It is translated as CASSLEGGYQETQYF. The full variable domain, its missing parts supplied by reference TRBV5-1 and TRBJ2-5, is KAGVTQTPRYLIKTRGQQVTLSCSPISGHRSVSWYQQTPGQGLQFLFEYFSETQRNKGNFPGRFSGRQFSNSRSEMNVSTLELGDSALYLCASSLEGGYQETQYFGPGTRLLVL.

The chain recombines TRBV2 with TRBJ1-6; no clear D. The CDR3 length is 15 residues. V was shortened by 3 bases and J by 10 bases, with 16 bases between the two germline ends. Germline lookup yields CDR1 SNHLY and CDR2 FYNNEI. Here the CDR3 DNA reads TGTGCCAGCAGTGAGTCTCGCGGCCAGAGGTCACCCCTCCACTTT. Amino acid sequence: CASSESRGQRSPLHF.

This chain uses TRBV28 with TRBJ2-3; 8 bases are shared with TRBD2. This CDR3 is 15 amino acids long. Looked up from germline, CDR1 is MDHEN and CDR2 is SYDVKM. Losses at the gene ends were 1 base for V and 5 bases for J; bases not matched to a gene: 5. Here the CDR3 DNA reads TGTGCCAGCAGTTTATCGGGCCTAGCGGGAGATACGCAGTATTTT. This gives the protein CASSLSGLAGDTQYF.

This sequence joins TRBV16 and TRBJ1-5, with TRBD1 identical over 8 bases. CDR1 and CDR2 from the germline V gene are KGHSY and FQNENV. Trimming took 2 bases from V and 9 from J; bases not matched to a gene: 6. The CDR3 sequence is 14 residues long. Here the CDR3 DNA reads TGTGCCAGCAGCCAAAAAGGACAGGGTACGCCCCAGCATTTT. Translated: CASSQKGQGTPQHF.

DNA for the CDR3: TGTGCCAGCAGACAGGGGGCAGGGGACAATTCACCCCTCCACTTT. Protein product: CASRQGAGDNSPLHF. The chain recombines TRBV27 with TRBJ1-6, with TRBD1 matching 9 bases. V was pared by 6 bases and J by 7 bases, with 7 bases of the junction left unmatched. The CDR3 length is 15 residues. From germline, CDR1 is MNHEY and CDR2 SMNVEV (reference sequence).

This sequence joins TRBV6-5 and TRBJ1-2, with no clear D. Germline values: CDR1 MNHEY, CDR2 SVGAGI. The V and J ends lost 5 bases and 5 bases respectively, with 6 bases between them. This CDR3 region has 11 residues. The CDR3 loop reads CASSRVYGYTF. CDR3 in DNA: TGTGCCAGCAGTAGAGTTTATGGCTACACCTTC.

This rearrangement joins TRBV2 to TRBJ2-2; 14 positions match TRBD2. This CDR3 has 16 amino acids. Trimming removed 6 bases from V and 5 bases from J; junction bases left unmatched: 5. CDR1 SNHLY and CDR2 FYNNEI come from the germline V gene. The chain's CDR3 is CASRRLAGGRTGELFF. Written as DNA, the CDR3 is TGTGCCAGCAGGCGACTAGCGGGGGGGCGAACCGGGGAGCTGTTTTTT. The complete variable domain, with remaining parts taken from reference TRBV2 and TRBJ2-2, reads EPEVTQTPSHQVTQMGQEVILRCVPISNHLYFYWYRQILGQKVEFLVSFYNNEISEKSEIFDDQFSVERPDGSNFTLKIRSTKLEDSAMYFCASRRLAGGRTGELFFGEGSRLTVL.

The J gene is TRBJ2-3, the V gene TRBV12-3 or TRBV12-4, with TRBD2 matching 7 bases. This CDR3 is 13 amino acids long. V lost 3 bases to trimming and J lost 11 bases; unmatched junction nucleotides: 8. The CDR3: CASSLALAGLQYF. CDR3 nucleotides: TGTGCCAGCAGTTTGGCCTTAGCGGGTCTGCAGTATTTT.